This is a list of T cell receptor beta chains from one sample in a study of blood T cells in healthy people across ages. TCRdb re-called the 5' RACE reads through MiXCR, storing one row per CDR3 protein. The sample lists under 1,000,000 distinct CDR3 sequences; 35% to 40% were seen once. Sequenced material: blood. The receptor set was obtained from a man aged 18 to 30 in good health. Both conserved end residues are part of each CDR3. D genes are given only for firm matches. Part of the rows lack a size; the others show once, few, many or a class for expanded clones.

D: .
length: 12
V: TRBV12-3/TRBV12-4
J: TRBJ1-5
size: many
DNA: TGTGCCAGCAGCCCTATGGGGCAGCCCCAGCATTTT
CDR3: CASSPMGQPQHF

D: .
length: 13
V: TRBV30
J: TRBJ1-2
size: once
DNA: TGTGCCTGGAGGGCCAGGGACCTCTATGGCTACACCTTC
CDR3: CAWRARDLYGYTF

D: TRBD1
length: 14
V: TRBV7-9
J: TRBJ1-4
size: .
DNA: TGTGCCAGCAGCTTCGACAGGGTGCCGGAAAAACTGTTTTTT
CDR3: CASSFDRVPEKLFF

D: .
length: 17
V: TRBV4-3
J: TRBJ2-5
size: many
DNA: TGCGCCAGCAGCCAAGAAGTGTCCCTGGGGCTTAAAGAGACCCAGTACTTC
CDR3: CASSQEVSLGLKETQYF

D: TRBD1
length: 14
V: TRBV20-1
J: TRBJ2-3
size: .
DNA: TGCAGTGCAAGGCAGGGGGCGCGCACAGATACGCAGTATTTT
CDR3: CSARQGARTDTQYF

D: TRBD1
length: 15
V: TRBV6-2/TRBV6-3
J: TRBJ1-6
size: .
DNA: TGTGCCAGCAGTGCGGACAGGGCAAGTAATTTACCCCTCCACTTT
CDR3: CASSADRASNLPLHF

D: TRBD1
length: 15
V: TRBV6-5
J: TRBJ2-1
size: .
DNA: TGTGCCAGCAGGTACTCGACAGGGGGTTACAATGAGCAGTTCTTC
CDR3: CASRYSTGGYNEQFF

D: .
length: 14
V: TRBV20-1
J: TRBJ2-1
size: few
DNA: TGCAGTGCCGTAACTGGGGACGGGTACAATGAGCAGTTCTTC
CDR3: CSAVTGDGYNEQFF

D: .
length: 18
V: TRBV7-9
J: TRBJ2-5
size: .
DNA: TGTGCCAGCAGCAACTATCTGATGGCCCACGAGACCCAAGAGACCCAGTACTTC
CDR3: CASSNYLMAHETQETQYF

D: .
length: 14
V: TRBV27
J: TRBJ2-7
size: few
DNA: TGTGCCAGCCGACAGGAGATGGGATCATACGAGCAGTACTTC
CDR3: CASRQEMGSYEQYF

D: .
length: 15
V: TRBV6-5
J: TRBJ2-3
size: .
DNA: TGTGCCACTAGGCGGTCGGGGGCGAGCATAGATACGCAGTATTTT
CDR3: CATRRSGASIDTQYF

D: .
length: 16
V: TRBV6-1
J: TRBJ2-7
size: .
DNA: TGTGCCAGCAGTCAGCACCACTTGGAGGGCAACTACGAGCAGTACTTC
CDR3: CASSQHHLEGNYEQYF

D: .
length: 13
V: TRBV12-3/TRBV12-4
J: TRBJ1-2
size: .
DNA: TGCGCCAGCAGTTTAGAAGGTTGGGGTGGCCACACCTTC
CDR3: CASSLEGWGGHTF

D: TRBD1
length: 12
V: TRBV6-5
J: TRBJ1-1
size: .
DNA: TGTGCCAGCAGTAGGGGACAGGGATTTTCTTTCTTT
CDR3: CASSRGQGFSFF

D: .
length: 15
V: TRBV4-3
J: TRBJ1-5
size: once
DNA: TGCGCCAGCAGCCAAACACAGGGTTGGGGGCAGCCCCAGCATTTT
CDR3: CASSQTQGWGQPQHF

D: .
length: 14
V: TRBV20-1
J: TRBJ1-5
size: .
DNA: TGCAGTGCTAGAGAGGCCGTTGGCAATCAGCCCCAGCATTTT
CDR3: CSAREAVGNQPQHF

D: .
length: 13
V: TRBV20-1
J: TRBJ1-1
size: few
DNA: TGCAGTGCCGCGAACAGGAGGGACACTGAAGCTTTCTTT
CDR3: CSAANRRDTEAFF

D: TRBD2
length: 15
V: TRBV2
J: TRBJ2-7
size: .
DNA: TGTGCCAGCAGCCGAAGTCGGACTAGCGGATACGAGCAGTACTTC
CDR3: CASSRSRTSGYEQYF

D: .
length: 12
V: TRBV12-3/TRBV12-4
J: TRBJ1-1
size: few
DNA: TGTGCCAGCAGCCGTTGGGACACTGAAGCTTTCTTT
CDR3: CASSRWDTEAFF

D: TRBD2
length: 15
V: TRBV29-1
J: TRBJ2-1
size: many
DNA: TGCAGCGTTCAGCTCGGGACTAGCGTAGTCAATGAGCAGTTCTTC
CDR3: CSVQLGTSVVNEQFF

D: .
length: 12
V: TRBV28
J: TRBJ1-4
size: few
DNA: TGTGCCTGCGGGGGGTGGGGTGAAAAACTGTTTTTT
CDR3: CACGGWGEKLFF

D: TRBD1
length: 15
V: TRBV7-2
J: TRBJ2-1
size: .
DNA: TGTGCCAGCAGCTTAATGGGACAGGGACCCGATGAGCAGTTCTTC
CDR3: CASSLMGQGPDEQFF

D: .
length: 15
V: TRBV5-4
J: TRBJ1-1
size: .
DNA: TGTGCCAGCAGATCTGACTTTCGGCGGAACACTGAAGCTTTCTTT
CDR3: CASRSDFRRNTEAFF

D: .
length: 14
V: TRBV5-1
J: TRBJ2-3
size: once
DNA: TGCGCCGGCAACTTTAACAGGGCCACAGATACGCAGTATTTT
CDR3: CAGNFNRATDTQYF

D: .
length: 15
V: TRBV6-5
J: TRBJ1-1
size: .
DNA: TGTGCCAGCAGCTACCTCGACGCAGGGTCCACTGAAGCTTTCTTT
CDR3: CASSYLDAGSTEAFF

D: .
length: 15
V: TRBV7-8
J: TRBJ1-1
size: .
DNA: TGTGCCAGCAGCCCCCCTGGACGGGTACTACTTGAAGCTTTCTTT
CDR3: CASSPPGRVLLEAFF

D: .
length: 15
V: TRBV19
J: TRBJ2-1
size: .
DNA: TGTGCCAGTAGTATAGCGCGGGGATCCTACAATGAGCAGTTCTTC
CDR3: CASSIARGSYNEQFF

D: .
length: 13
V: TRBV9
J: TRBJ2-1
size: few
DNA: TGTGCCAGCAGCGCGGGAAACAGGAATGAGCAGTTCTTC
CDR3: CASSAGNRNEQFF

D: .
length: 16
V: TRBV12-3/TRBV12-4
J: TRBJ2-7
size: few
DNA: TGTGCCAGCAGTTCCCCAACCGGCGAGGAAAGAGGCGAGCAGTACTTC
CDR3: CASSSPTGEERGEQYF

D: TRBD1
length: 13
V: TRBV12-3/TRBV12-4
J: TRBJ1-3
size: .
DNA: TGTGCCAGCAGCCCAGGGGGCAGAAACACCATATATTTT
CDR3: CASSPGGRNTIYF

D: .
length: 15
V: TRBV5-1
J: TRBJ1-3
size: .
DNA: TGCGCCAGCAGCACGGACTTACTCTCTGGAAACACCATATATTTT
CDR3: CASSTDLLSGNTIYF

D: TRBD1
length: 15
V: TRBV9
J: TRBJ2-7
size: .
DNA: TGTGCCAGCAGCGTAAACAGGGGGCCCTCCTACGAGCAGTACTTC
CDR3: CASSVNRGPSYEQYF

D: .
length: 15
V: TRBV4-1
J: TRBJ1-5
size: few
DNA: TGCGCCAGCAGCCAAGAATTAGGGGAAATCCAGCCCCAGCATTTT
CDR3: CASSQELGEIQPQHF

D: .
length: 18
V: TRBV7-2
J: TRBJ1-6
size: few
DNA: TGTGCCAGCAGCTTAATAGTCACCTTCAGCTCCTATAATTCACCCCTCCACTTT
CDR3: CASSLIVTFSSYNSPLHF

D: TRBD2
length: 19
V: TRBV2
J: TRBJ2-5
size: once
DNA: TGTGCCAGCAGCGGACCCGGGACTAGCGGGGAAGCGCTACAAGAGACCCAGTACTTC
CDR3: CASSGPGTSGEALQETQYF

D: .
length: 12
V: TRBV10-3
J: TRBJ2-1
size: .
DNA: TGTGCCATCAGTGTTAAACCACCGATGGAGTTCTTC
CDR3: CAISVKPPMEFF

D: .
length: 13
V: TRBV14
J: TRBJ1-2
size: few
DNA: TGTGCCAGCAGCCAAGACCGGACCCGTGGCTACACCTTC
CDR3: CASSQDRTRGYTF

D: .
length: 15
V: TRBV28
J: TRBJ1-5
size: few
DNA: TGTGCCAGCAGACCCTTCCGGGACATAAATCAGCCCCAGCATTTT
CDR3: CASRPFRDINQPQHF

D: TRBD1
length: 15
V: TRBV9
J: TRBJ1-2
size: once
DNA: TGTGCCAGCAGCGTAGTGGGGACAGGGGATGATGGCTACACCTTC
CDR3: CASSVVGTGDDGYTF

D: TRBD1
length: 15
V: TRBV14
J: TRBJ1-1
size: .
DNA: TGTGCCAGCAGCCATCGACAGGGACGCCGCACTGAAGCTTTCTTT
CDR3: CASSHRQGRRTEAFF

D: .
length: 14
V: TRBV7-2
J: TRBJ2-6
size: .
DNA: TGTGCCAGCGGCCGGGGTGACGGGGCCAACGTCCTGACTTTC
CDR3: CASGRGDGANVLTF

D: .
length: 17
V: TRBV6-5
J: TRBJ2-5
size: many
DNA: TGTGCCAGCCAGTTAAGAGCGTCGACACAAGTCCAAGAGACCCAGTACTTC
CDR3: CASQLRASTQVQETQYF

D: .
length: 15
V: TRBV11-1
J: TRBJ2-2
size: .
DNA: TGTGCCTGCAGCTTCGGGCAGGGGAACACCGGGGAGCTGTTTTTT
CDR3: CACSFGQGNTGELFF

D: TRBD2
length: 16
V: TRBV13
J: TRBJ2-5
size: .
DNA: TGTGCCAGCAGCTTACCGGGACTAACACGACAAGAGACCCAGTACTTC
CDR3: CASSLPGLTRQETQYF

D: .
length: 12
V: TRBV7-9
J: TRBJ2-7
size: many
DNA: TGTGCCAGCAGCTTAACTGTGTACGAGCAGTACTTC
CDR3: CASSLTVYEQYF

D: .
length: 14
V: TRBV2
J: TRBJ2-5
size: .
DNA: TGTGCCAGCAGAAAGGGGGGGTCCTACAATGAGCAGTACTTC
CDR3: CASRKGGSYNEQYF

D: .
length: 13
V: TRBV12-3/TRBV12-4
J: TRBJ2-7
size: few
DNA: TGTGCCAGCAGTGTTATGTATGGGGGCGAGCAGTACTTC
CDR3: CASSVMYGGEQYF

D: TRBD2
length: 17
V: TRBV20-1
J: TRBJ2-1
size: .
DNA: TGCAGTGCTGTGGGGAGTCTAGCGGGGGGACGGCCCAATGGGCAGTTCTTC
CDR3: CSAVGSLAGGRPNGQFF

D: .
length: 12
V: TRBV12-3/TRBV12-4
J: TRBJ2-3
size: few
DNA: TGTGCCAGCGAAAGTAGGACAGATACGCAGTATTTT
CDR3: CASESRTDTQYF

D: TRBD2
length: 14
V: TRBV20-1
J: TRBJ2-2
size: .
DNA: TGCAGTGCAGGGACTAGCGGCTCCACCGGGGAGCTGTTTTTT
CDR3: CSAGTSGSTGELFF

D: TRBD2
length: 16
V: TRBV4-2
J: TRBJ2-3
size: .
DNA: TGTGCCAGCAGCCGTAATTCAGCGGGGGGAACAGATACGCAGTATTTT
CDR3: CASSRNSAGGTDTQYF

D: .
length: 14
V: TRBV10-3
J: TRBJ1-6
size: few
DNA: TGTGCCATCAGTGAGGCGCTAGAAGTGACACCCCTCCACTTT
CDR3: CAISEALEVTPLHF

D: TRBD2
length: 16
V: TRBV6-2/TRBV6-3
J: TRBJ2-7
size: .
DNA: TGTGCCAGCAGTGCCCTTCATATCACAGCGGGGGATGAGCAGTACTTC
CDR3: CASSALHITAGDEQYF

D: .
length: 15
V: TRBV10-3
J: TRBJ1-2
size: few
DNA: TGTGCCATCAGTGACCCGGGACCGACTAACTATGGCTACACCTTC
CDR3: CAISDPGPTNYGYTF

D: .
length: 14
V: TRBV5-1
J: TRBJ1-2
size: .
DNA: TGCGCCAGCGGCGAGGACGGTCATCCGTATGACTACACCTTC
CDR3: CASGEDGHPYDYTF